The 6 T cell receptor beta chains below all came from one sample that was sequenced in a study of OX40 agonist ivuxolimab in advanced cancers. Sequencing was performed with immunoSEQ multiplex PCR; in TCRdb, only in-frame clones are kept and a portion is missing. This sample has fewer than 200,000 clones; around 94% occur once, and the top ten carry about 0.3%. This sample comprised CD4+ or CD8+ T cells sorted from blood, obtained in a trial of the OX40 agonist ivuxolimab. These receptors were obtained from an adult with an advanced solid tumor such as melanoma, head and neck, liver or kidney cancer.

CDR3 in DNA: TGTGCCAGCTCACCACCGGTAAGGGAGGAAGCTTTCTTT. Amino acids: CASSPPVREEAFF. V usage is TRBV18 and J usage is TRBJ1-1, with D unresolved. Trimming removed 0 bases from V and 8 bases from J, with 10 bases in between. Germline V CDR1 and CDR2: KGHSH, LQKENI. The CDR3 runs to 13 residues.

This clone was seen only once. Distinct nucleotide sequences in the sample also encode this CDR3. This chain links TRBV7-6 with TRBJ2-7, with a weak D call TRBD2 (5 bases). The germline V gene has CDR1 SGHVS and CDR2 FNYEAQ. The CDR3 runs 12 residues. Between the trimmed V and J ends, which lost 1 base and 10 bases, there was a span of 11 bases. In DNA, the CDR3 is TGTGCCAGCAGCTTAGGTGGCGAGGGCCAGTACTTC. Translation: CASSLGGEGQYF.

The chain recombines TRBV6-5 with TRBJ1-1, with 8 positions matching TRBD1. CDR3 length equals 14 residues. J gave up 4 bases and V 6 bases, and 7 bases lay outside the gene matches. Germline CDR1 reads MNHEY; CDR2 reads SVGAGI. CDR3 residues: CASRMDRVSTEAFF. CDR3 in DNA: TGTGCCAGCAGAATGGACAGGGTGAGCACTGAAGCTTTCTTT.

The chain combines TRBV29-1 with TRBJ1-2, with D unclear. Germline CDR1 SQVTM, CDR2 ANQGSEA. This CDR3 comprises 12 residues. V lost 7 bases, J lost 4 bases, and 13 bases lay in between. CDR3 residues: CSALVLGYGYTF. In DNA form, the CDR3 reads TGCAGCGCCCTCGTTCTAGGCTATGGCTACACCTTC.

The V gene is TRBV7-2, the J gene TRBJ2-7, with D perhaps matching TRBD1 (7 bases). In germline, CDR1 is SGHTA, CDR2 FQGNSA. The CDR3 spans 15 residues. Deletions cut 6 bases from V and 0 bases from J, with 15 bases between. The DNA for the CDR3 is TGTGCCAGCAGTCCCAGGGGGACTGGCTCCTACGAGCAGTACTTC. Its translation is CASSPRGTGSYEQYF.

A remark on this clone: Germline is not matched at one junction end, which may reflect a read error. V is TRBV7-7 and J is TRBJ2-1; D uncertain. From germline, CDR1 is SSHAT and CDR2 FNYEAQ (reference sequence). The CDR3 has 13 amino acids. The CDR3 region is CASSLNANNEQFF. In DNA, the CDR3 is TGTGCTAGCAGCTTAAATGCCAACAATGAGCAGTTCTTC.